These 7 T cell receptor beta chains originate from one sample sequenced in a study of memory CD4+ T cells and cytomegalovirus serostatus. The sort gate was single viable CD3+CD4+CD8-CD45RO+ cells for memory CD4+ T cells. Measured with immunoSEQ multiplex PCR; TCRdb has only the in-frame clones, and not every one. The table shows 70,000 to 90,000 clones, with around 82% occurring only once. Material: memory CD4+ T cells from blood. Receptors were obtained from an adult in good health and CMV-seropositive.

CDR3 bases: TGTGCCAGCAGTGATGGGCAGGGAATAATGAACACTGAAGCTTTCTTT. Its translation: CASSDGQGIMNTEAFF. The chain links TRBV2 to TRBJ1-1; D perhaps matches TRBD1 (5 bases). CDR1 is SNHLY, CDR2 FYNNEI, per germline. Trimming took off 3 bases at V and 0 bases at J, with 14 bases between the two ends. CDR3 size: 16 residues.

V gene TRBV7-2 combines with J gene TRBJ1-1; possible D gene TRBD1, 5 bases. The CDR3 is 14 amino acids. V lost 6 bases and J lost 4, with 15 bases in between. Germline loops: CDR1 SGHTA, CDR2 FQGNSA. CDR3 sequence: CASSFQGRGTEAFF. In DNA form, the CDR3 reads TGTGCCAGCAGTTTCCAGGGAAGGGGCACTGAAGCTTTCTTT.

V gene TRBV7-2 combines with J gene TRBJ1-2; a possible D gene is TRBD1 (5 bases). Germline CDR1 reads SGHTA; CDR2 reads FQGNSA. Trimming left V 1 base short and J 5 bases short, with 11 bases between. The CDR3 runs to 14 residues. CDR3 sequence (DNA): TGTGCCAGCAGCTTAGGCAGGGTTGTATATGGCTACACCTTC. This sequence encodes CASSLGRVVYGYTF.

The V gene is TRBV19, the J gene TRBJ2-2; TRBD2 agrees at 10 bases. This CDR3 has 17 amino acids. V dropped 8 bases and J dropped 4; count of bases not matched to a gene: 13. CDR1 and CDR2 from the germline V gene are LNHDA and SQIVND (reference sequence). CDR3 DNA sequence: TGTGCCAGTGGTACCCGACTAGCGGGCGGAGTCACCGGGGAGCTGTTTTTT. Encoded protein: CASGTRLAGGVTGELFF.

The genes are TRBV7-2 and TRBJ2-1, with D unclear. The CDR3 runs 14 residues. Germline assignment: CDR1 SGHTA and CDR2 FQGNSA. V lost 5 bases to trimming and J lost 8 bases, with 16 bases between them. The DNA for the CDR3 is TGTGCCAGCAGCCCAGAGGTAGGGAAGGATGAGCAGTTCTTC. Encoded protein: CASSPEVGKDEQFF.

CDR3 sequence (DNA): TGTGCCACCAGCAGAGATCGGAGGGCTGGCGTCGCAGGTGAGCAGTTCTTC. It yields the protein CATSRDRRAGVAGEQFF. The chain recombines TRBV15 with TRBJ2-1; tentatively, D is TRBD2 (6 bases). In germline, CDR1 is LNHNV, CDR2 YYDKDF (reference sequence). There are 17 residues in the CDR3. V was clipped by 0 bases and J by 9 bases, with 21 bases between them.

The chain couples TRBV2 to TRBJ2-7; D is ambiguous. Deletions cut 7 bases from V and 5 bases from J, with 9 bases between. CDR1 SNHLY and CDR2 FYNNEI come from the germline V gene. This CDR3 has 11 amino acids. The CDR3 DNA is TGTGCCAGCACGGAGACGGACGAGCAGTACTTC. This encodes CASTETDEQYF.